This T cell receptor (gamma chain) was sequenced during a study of gamma-delta T cells after stem cell transplantation (dated by TCRdb to 2016 to 2018). The library was obtained by RT-PCR. The sequencing machine was an Illumina MiSeq. Clone calls in TCRdb were regenerated from the public reads with CATT, after which identical DNA sequences shared one row. Here the sample has some 1,800 gamma-chain clones; about 20% occur a single time. The ten largest account for 6% to 9% of the sample. By how much of the sample it makes up, this clone is medium-sized (0.01 to 0.1%). Its antigen is currently not known. No base quality values were provided; no much bigger clone lies one nucleotide off. CDR1 and CDR2, per the germline V gene (reference sequence), are VTNTFY and YDVSTARD. The CDR3, from cysteine to phenylalanine, totals 11 residues. Only CDR3 DNA is held: 33 bases, read in frame from base 1. At the junction V is shortened by 0 bases and J by 11 bases; bases outside the gene matches: 4.

The chain was built from TRGV3 and TRGJ1 or TRGJ2. The receptor's source is a human donor. It is not recorded whose cells these are; they may come from a transplant donor. The source material was gamma-delta T cells. The DNA reads as follows: TGTGCCACCTGGGACAGGCGGGAGAAACTCTTT. Its amino acids are CATWDRREKLF.